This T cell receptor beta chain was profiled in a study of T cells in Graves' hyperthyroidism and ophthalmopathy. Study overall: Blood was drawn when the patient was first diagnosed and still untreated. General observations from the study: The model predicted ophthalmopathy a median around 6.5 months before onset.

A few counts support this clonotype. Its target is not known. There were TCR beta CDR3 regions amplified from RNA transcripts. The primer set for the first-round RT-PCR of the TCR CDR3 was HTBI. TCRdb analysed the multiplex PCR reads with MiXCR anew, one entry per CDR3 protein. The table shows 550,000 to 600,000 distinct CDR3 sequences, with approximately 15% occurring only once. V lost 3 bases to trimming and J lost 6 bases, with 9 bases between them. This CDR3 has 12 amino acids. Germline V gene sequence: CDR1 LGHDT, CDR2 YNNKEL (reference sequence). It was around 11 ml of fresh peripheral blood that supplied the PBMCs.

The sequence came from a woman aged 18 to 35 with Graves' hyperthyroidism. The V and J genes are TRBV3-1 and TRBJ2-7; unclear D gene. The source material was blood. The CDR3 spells CASSQLFSEQYF. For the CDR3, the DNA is TGTGCCAGCAGCCAGCTTTTCAGCGAGCAGTACTTC.